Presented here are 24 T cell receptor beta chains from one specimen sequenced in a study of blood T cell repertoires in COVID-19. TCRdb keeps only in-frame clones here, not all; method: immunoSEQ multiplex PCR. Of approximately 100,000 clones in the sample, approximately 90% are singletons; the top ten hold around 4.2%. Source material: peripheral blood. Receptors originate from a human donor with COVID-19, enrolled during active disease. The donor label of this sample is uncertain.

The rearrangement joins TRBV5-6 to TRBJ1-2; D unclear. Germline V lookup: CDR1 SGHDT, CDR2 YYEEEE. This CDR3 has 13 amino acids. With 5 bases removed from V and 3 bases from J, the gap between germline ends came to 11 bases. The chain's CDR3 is CASRITGHYGYTF. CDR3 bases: TGTGCCAGCAGAATTACGGGTCACTATGGCTACACCTTC.

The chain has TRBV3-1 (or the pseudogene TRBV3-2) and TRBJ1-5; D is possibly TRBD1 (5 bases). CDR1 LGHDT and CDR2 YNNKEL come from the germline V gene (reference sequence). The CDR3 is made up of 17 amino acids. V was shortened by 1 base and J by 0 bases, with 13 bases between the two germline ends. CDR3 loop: CASSQAGRGTSNQPQHF. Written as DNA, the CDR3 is TGTGCCAGCAGCCAAGCGGGGCGGGGCACTAGCAATCAGCCCCAGCATTTT.

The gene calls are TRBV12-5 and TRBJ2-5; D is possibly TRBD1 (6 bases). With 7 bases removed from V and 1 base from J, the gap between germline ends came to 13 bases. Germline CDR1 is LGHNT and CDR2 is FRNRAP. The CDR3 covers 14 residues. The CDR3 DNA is TGTGCTAGTGCCCGCGGACAGCTCCAAGAGACCCAGTACTTC. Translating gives CASARGQLQETQYF. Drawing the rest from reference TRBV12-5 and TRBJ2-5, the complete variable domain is DARVTQTPRHKVTEMGQEVTMRCQPILGHNTVFWYRQTMMQGLELLAYFRNRAPLDDSGMPKDRFSAEMPDATLATLKIQPSEPRDSAVYFCASARGQLQETQYFGPGTRLLVL.

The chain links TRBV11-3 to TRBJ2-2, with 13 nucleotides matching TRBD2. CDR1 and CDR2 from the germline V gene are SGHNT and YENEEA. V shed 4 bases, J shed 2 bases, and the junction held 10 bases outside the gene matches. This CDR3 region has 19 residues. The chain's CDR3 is CASSSPPRLAGGNTGELFF. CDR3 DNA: TGTGCCAGCAGCTCCCCACCAAGACTAGCGGGAGGAAACACCGGGGAGCTGTTTTTT.

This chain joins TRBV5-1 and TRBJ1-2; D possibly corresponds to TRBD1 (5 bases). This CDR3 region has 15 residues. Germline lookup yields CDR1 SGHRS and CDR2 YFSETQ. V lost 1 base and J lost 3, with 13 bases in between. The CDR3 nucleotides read TGCGCCAGCAGCTTGCGCGCGCAGGGTGACTATGGCTACACCTTC. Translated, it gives CASSLRAQGDYGYTF.

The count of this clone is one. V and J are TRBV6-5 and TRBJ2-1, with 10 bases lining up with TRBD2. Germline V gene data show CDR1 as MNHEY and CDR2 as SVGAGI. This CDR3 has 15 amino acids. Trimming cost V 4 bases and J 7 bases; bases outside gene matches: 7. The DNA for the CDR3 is TGTGCCAGCAGTTCGCCAGCGGGGGGGCTAAATGAGCAGTTCTTC. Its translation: CASSSPAGGLNEQFF.

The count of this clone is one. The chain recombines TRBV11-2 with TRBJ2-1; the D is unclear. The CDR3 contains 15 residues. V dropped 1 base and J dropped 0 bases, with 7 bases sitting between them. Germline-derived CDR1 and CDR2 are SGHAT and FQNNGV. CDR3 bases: TGTGCCAGCAGCTTAGGCTACCTCTCCTACAATGAGCAGTTCTTC. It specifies CASSLGYLSYNEQFF.

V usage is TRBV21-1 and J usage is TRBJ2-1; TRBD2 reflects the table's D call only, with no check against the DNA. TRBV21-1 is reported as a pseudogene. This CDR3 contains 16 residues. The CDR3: CASFRGKEGPYNEQFF. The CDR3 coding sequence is TGTGCCAGCTTCCGAGGCAAGGAGGGGCCCTACAATGAGCAGTTCTTC.

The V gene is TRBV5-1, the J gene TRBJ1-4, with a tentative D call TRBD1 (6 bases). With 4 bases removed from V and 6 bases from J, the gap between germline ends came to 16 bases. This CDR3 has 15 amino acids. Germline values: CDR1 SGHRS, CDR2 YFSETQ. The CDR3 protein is CASSPLADSHEKLFF. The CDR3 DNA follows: TGCGCCAGCAGCCCCCTGGCGGACAGCCATGAAAAACTGTTTTTT.

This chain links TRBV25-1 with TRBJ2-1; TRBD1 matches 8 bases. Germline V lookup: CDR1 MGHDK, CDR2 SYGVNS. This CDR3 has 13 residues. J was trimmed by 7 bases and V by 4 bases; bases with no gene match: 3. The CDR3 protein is CASSGRDRNEQFF. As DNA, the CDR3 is TGTGCCAGCAGTGGCCGGGACAGGAATGAGCAGTTCTTC.

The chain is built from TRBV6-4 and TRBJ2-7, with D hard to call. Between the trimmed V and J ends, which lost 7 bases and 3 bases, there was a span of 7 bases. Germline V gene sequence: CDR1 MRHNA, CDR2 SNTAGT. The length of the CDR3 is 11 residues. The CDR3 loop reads CASKPFYEQYF. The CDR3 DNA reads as TGTGCCAGCAAGCCCTTCTACGAGCAGTACTTC.

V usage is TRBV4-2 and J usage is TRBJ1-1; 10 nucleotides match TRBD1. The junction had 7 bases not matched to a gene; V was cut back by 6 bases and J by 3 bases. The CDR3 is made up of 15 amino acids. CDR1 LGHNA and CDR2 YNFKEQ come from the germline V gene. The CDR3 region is CASRTRTGGDTEAFF. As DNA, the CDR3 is TGTGCCAGCAGGACCCGGACAGGGGGGGACACTGAAGCTTTCTTT.

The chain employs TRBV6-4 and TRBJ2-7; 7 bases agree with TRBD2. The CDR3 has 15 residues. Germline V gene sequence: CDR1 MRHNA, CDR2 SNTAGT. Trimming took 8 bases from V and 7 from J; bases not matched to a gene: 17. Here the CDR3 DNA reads TGTGCCAGCCCACTAGCGTCGGAATGCATTAGGGAGCAGTACTTC. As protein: CASPLASECIREQYF.

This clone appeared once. CDR3 nucleotide sequence: TGTGCCAGCAGTTCCCTCCAGGGTTCGGGTGGTCAGCCCCAGCATTTT. Translation: CASSSLQGSGGQPQHF. This chain links TRBV6-5 with TRBJ1-5; TRBD1 might be the D (5 bases). Germline V gene sequence: CDR1 MNHEY, CDR2 SVGAGI. CDR3 size: 16 residues. The V end lost 4 bases, the J end lost 6 bases, and 19 bases lay between the germline ends.

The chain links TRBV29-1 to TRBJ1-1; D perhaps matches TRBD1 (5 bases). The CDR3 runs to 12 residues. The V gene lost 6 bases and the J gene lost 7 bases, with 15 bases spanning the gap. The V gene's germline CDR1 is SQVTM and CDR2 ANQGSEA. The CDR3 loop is CSVRGGEIEAFF. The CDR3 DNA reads TGCAGCGTCCGTGGGGGGGAGATTGAAGCTTTCTTT.

CDR3 sequence: CASSLLTGTDTQYF. The CDR3 region has the DNA TGCGCCAGCAGCTTGTTGACAGGCACAGATACGCAGTATTTT. The V call is TRBV5-1, the J call TRBJ2-3; D is perhaps TRBD1 (5 bases). Germline V gives CDR1 SGHRS, CDR2 YFSETQ. The CDR3 sequence is 14 residues long. V dropped 1 base and J dropped 1 base, with 7 bases sitting between them.

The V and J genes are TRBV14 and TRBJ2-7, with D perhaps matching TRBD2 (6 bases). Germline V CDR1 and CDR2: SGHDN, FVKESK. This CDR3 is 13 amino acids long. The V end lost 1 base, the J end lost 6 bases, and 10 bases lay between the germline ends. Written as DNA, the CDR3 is TGTGCCAGCAGCCAAGGCCTAGCGCGCGAGCAGTACTTC. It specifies CASSQGLAREQYF.

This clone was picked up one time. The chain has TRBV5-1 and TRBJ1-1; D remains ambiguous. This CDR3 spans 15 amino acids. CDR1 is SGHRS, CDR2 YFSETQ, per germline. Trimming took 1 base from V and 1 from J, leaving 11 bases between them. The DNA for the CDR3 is TGCGCCAGCAGCTTGTCGGGATTGGCGAACACTGAAGCTTTCTTT. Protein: CASSLSGLANTEAFF.

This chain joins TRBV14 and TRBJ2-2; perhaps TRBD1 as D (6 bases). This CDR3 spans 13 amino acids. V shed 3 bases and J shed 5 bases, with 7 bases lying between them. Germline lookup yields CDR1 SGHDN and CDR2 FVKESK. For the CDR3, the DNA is TGTGCCAGCAGCCATCAGGGGACCGGGGAGCTGTTTTTT. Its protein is CASSHQGTGELFF.

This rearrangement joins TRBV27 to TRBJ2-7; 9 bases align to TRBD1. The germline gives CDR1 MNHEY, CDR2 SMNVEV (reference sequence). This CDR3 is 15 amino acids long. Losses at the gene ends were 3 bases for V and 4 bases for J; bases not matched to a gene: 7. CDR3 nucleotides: TGTGCCAGCAGTTTTGGCGGGACAGGGCGATACGAGCAGTACTTC. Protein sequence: CASSFGGTGRYEQYF.

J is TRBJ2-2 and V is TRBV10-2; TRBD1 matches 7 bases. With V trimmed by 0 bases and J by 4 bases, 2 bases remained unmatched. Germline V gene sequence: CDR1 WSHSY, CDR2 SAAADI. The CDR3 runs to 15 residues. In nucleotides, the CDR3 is TGCGCCAGCAGTGAGTCGTCAGGGGGCACCGGGGAGCTGTTTTTT. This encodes CASSESSGGTGELFF.

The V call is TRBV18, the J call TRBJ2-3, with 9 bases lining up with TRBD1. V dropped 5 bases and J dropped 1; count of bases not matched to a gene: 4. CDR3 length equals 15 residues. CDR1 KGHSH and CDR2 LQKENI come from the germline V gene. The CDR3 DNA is TGTGCCAGCTCAGTGACAGGGGGTGGCACAGATACGCAGTATTTT. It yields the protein CASSVTGGGTDTQYF.

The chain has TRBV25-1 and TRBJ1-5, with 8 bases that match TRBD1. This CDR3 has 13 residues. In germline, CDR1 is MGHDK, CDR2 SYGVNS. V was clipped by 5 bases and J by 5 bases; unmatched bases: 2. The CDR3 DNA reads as TGTGCCAGCAGTTCAGGGGGCGATCAGCCCCAGCATTTT. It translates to CASSSGGDQPQHF. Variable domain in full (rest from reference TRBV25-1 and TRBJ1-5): EADIYQTPRYLVIGTGKKITLECSQTMGHDKMYWYQQDPGMELHLIHYSYGVNSTEKGDLSSESTVSRIRTEHFPLTLESARPSHTSQYLCASSSGGDQPQHFGDGTRLSIL.

CDR3 in DNA: TGTGCCAGCAGTCTGGAGGGGGGGTACTACGAGCAGTACTTC. It is translated as CASSLEGGYYEQYF. The rearrangement uses TRBV2 and TRBJ2-7; D might be TRBD2 (7 bases). The V end was cut by 5 bases, the J end by 3 bases, with 14 bases between. Germline values: CDR1 SNHLY, CDR2 FYNNEI. CDR3 length: 14 residues.